This entry lists 24 T cell receptor beta chains sequenced from one sample in a study of T-cell reconstitution after alpha-beta-depleted transplantation in children. Preparing the TCRbeta library involved the use of unique molecular identifiers. TCRdb analysed the PCR reads with MiXCR anew, one entry per CDR3 protein. The data show some 640,000 distinct CDR3 sequences, around a sixth seen once. Sequencing used PBMCs from the stem cell graft donor, obtained from the stem cell graft. The source of these receptors is a human donor who donated a stem cell graft to a child with acute myeloid leukemia.

This clonotype showed up just a few times. The V and J genes are TRBV29-1 and TRBJ2-2; TRBD1 matches 8 bases. Trimming removed 7 bases from V and 4 bases from J; junction bases left unmatched: 14. Germline values: CDR1 SQVTM, CDR2 ANQGSEA. The CDR3 extends over 16 amino acids. Here the CDR3 reads CSATPGGAGATGELFF. The DNA of the CDR3 is TGCAGCGCAACCCCAGGGGGCGCGGGCGCCACCGGGGAGCTGTTTTTT.

This clonotype was seen repeatedly, ten times or more. The rearrangement links TRBV7-3 to TRBJ2-3, with unresolved D. V was cut by 5 bases and J by 0 bases, with 9 bases left in between. Germline V lookup: CDR1 SGHTA, CDR2 FQGTGA. The CDR3 has 14 amino acids. CDR3 in DNA: TGTGCCAGCAGCCTGGACCTTAGCACAGATACGCAGTATTTT. Amino acid sequence: CASSLDLSTDTQYF.

There are a few counts of this clonotype. The V gene is TRBV25-1, the J gene TRBJ1-4, with D possibly TRBD1 on 6 matching bases. Germline CDR1 reads MGHDK; CDR2 reads SYGVNS. The CDR3 loop spans 15 amino acids. Trimming left V 6 bases short and J 5 bases short, with 16 bases between. The CDR3 loop reads CASRRNDRQNEKLFF. The CDR3 nucleotides are TGTGCCAGCAGGCGCAACGACAGGCAGAATGAAAAACTGTTTTTT.

This clonotype was seen ten or more times. The chain carries TRBV20-1 and TRBJ2-5; TRBD1 matches at 11 bases. Germline assignment: CDR1 DFQATT and CDR2 SNEGSKA (reference sequence). CDR3 length: 15 residues. V trimming: 5 bases; J trimming: 4 bases; junction bases outside the gene matches: 9. The CDR3 loop is CSADYSGTGGETQYF. The CDR3, as DNA: TGCAGTGCTGATTACTCCGGGACAGGGGGAGAGACCCAGTACTTC.

The DNA for the CDR3 is TGCGCCAGCAGCCAAGGCGAGGGGCTAGGTGGCTACACCTTC. The encoded protein is CASSQGEGLGGYTF. The chain carries TRBV4-1 and TRBJ1-2, with a tentative D call TRBD1 (5 bases). Trimming left V 1 base short and J 7 bases short, with 13 bases between. There are 14 residues in the CDR3. CDR1 MGHRA and CDR2 YSYEKL come from the germline V gene.

The chain links TRBV5-5 to TRBJ2-2, with a tentative D call TRBD1 (6 bases). Germline V lookup: CDR1 SGHKS, CDR2 YYEKEE (reference sequence). The CDR3 loop spans 16 amino acids. Trimming took off 4 bases at V and 1 base at J, with 14 bases between the two ends. CDR3 nucleotide sequence: TGTGCCAGCAGCACCTTACAGGGATTGAACACCGGGGAGCTGTTTTTT. Residues: CASSTLQGLNTGELFF.

Points on this clonotype: Given a much more abundant clone one base away, this may be a read error. The rearrangement uses TRBV6-5 and TRBJ1-5; no clear D gene. The CDR3 extends over 16 amino acids. Germline CDR1 is MNHEY and CDR2 is SVGAGI. Here the CDR3 reads CACSYFADGRNQPQHF. The CDR3 DNA is TGTGCCTGCAGTTACTTCGCGGACGGCCGCAATCAGCCCCAGCATTTT.

This clonotype was picked up a small number of times. This chain uses TRBV10-3 with TRBJ2-3; 8 bases map to TRBD2. The V segment lost 4 bases and the J segment 1 base; nucleotides outside the gene matches: 4. The CDR3 is 15 amino acids. The V gene's germline CDR1 is ENHRY and CDR2 SYGVKD. In DNA, the CDR3 is TGTGCCATCAGTGGGGGAGCGGGGGGCACAGATACGCAGTATTTT. It encodes CAISGGAGGTDTQYF.

This clonotype turned up a few times. The CDR3 region has the DNA TGCAGTGCTAGAGAGGCGGGGGGGACCACCGGGGAGCTGTTTTTT. Translating it yields CSAREAGGTTGELFF. V and J are TRBV20-1 and TRBJ2-2; TRBD2 matches at 9 bases. The CDR3 totals 15 residues. Per the germline V gene, CDR1 is DFQATT and CDR2 is SNEGSKA (reference sequence). Losses at the gene ends were 0 bases for V and 4 bases for J; bases not matched to a gene: 3.

This clonotype was counted between two and nine times. This rearrangement joins TRBV15 to TRBJ1-4, with D uncertain. CDR1 is LNHNV and CDR2 is YYDKDF in the germline V gene (reference sequence). The CDR3 is 15 amino acids. V lost 0 bases and J 7 bases, leaving 12 bases between the germline ends. CDR3 in DNA: TGTGCCACCAGCAGAGATCGGAGAGGATTTGAAAAACTGTTTTTT. This gives the protein CATSRDRRGFEKLFF. Combining the CDR3 with reference TRBV15 and TRBJ1-4 gives the whole variable domain DAMVIQNPRYQVTQFGKPVTLSCSQTLNHNVMYWYQQKSSQAPKLLFHYYDKDFNNEADTPDNFQSRRPNTSFCFLDIRSPGLGDTAMYLCATSRDRRGFEKLFFGSGTQLSVL.

In its sample, this clonotype was seen many times. The chain links TRBV9 to TRBJ2-2; 7 bases align to TRBD1. CDR1 SGDLS and CDR2 YYNGEE come from the germline V gene. Germline trimming cut 0 bases from V and 7 bases from J; bases unmatched to any gene: 6. CDR3 length: 15 residues. The CDR3 is CASSVAVRQGGELFF. DNA for the CDR3: TGTGCCAGCAGCGTAGCCGTGAGACAGGGCGGGGAGCTGTTTTTT. The full variable domain, with the rest looked up from reference TRBV9 and TRBJ2-2, is DSGVTQTPKHLITATGQRVTLRCSPRSGDLSVYWYQQSLDQGLQFLIQYYNGEERAKGNILERFSAQQFPDLHSELNLSSLELGDSALYFCASSVAVRQGGELFFGEGSRLTVL.

This clonotype was picked up a small number of times. This chain connects TRBV4-3 to TRBJ2-1, with 8 bases lining up with TRBD2. The CDR3 spans 16 residues. The trim removed 0 bases at V and 3 bases at J, leaving 4 bases unmatched. The V gene's germline CDR1 is LGHNA and CDR2 YSLEER. The CDR3 protein is CASSQELGRVYNEQFF. The CDR3 DNA follows: TGCGCCAGCAGCCAAGAACTCGGGAGGGTCTACAATGAGCAGTTCTTC.

This clonotype came up many times. The V call is TRBV7-2, the J call TRBJ2-3; 10 nucleotides align to TRBD2. The V gene end was trimmed by 2 bases and the J gene end by 4 bases; junction bases not matched to a gene: 3. The CDR3 extends over 15 amino acids. Germline assignment: CDR1 SGHTA and CDR2 FQGNSA. CDR3 loop: CASSLSGGASDTQYF. The CDR3 DNA reads TGTGCCAGCAGCTTAAGCGGGGGGGCCTCAGATACGCAGTATTTT.

This chain uses TRBV30 with TRBJ2-7, with 9 bases fitting TRBD1. This CDR3 region has 13 residues. CDR1 is GTSNPN, CDR2 SVGIG, per germline (reference sequence). V dropped 1 base and J dropped 4; count of bases not matched to a gene: 2. CDR3 DNA: TGTGCCTGGAGTGACAGGGGGCTATACGAGCAGTACTTC. Translating gives CAWSDRGLYEQYF.

Ten or more counts support this clonotype. The chain has TRBV29-1 and TRBJ1-2, with D perhaps matching TRBD1 (6 bases). Germline lookup yields CDR1 SQVTM and CDR2 ANQGSEA. CDR3 length: 13 residues. V lost 7 bases and J 7 bases, leaving 19 bases between the germline ends. CDR3 sequence: CSAVATGSRGYTF. CDR3 DNA: TGCAGCGCTGTCGCGACAGGAAGTCGTGGCTACACCTTC. The whole variable domain, remainder taken from reference TRBV29-1 and TRBJ1-2, is SAVISQKPSRDICQRGTSLTIQCQVDSQVTMMFWYRQQPGQSLTLIATANQGSEATYESGFVIDKFPISRPNLTFSTLTVSNMSPEDSSIYLCSAVATGSRGYTFGSGTRLTVV.

This clonotype was seen repeatedly, ten times or more. The genes are TRBV9 and TRBJ2-1; 7 bases agree with TRBD1. The CDR3 is 15 amino acids. The V gene's germline CDR1 is SGDLS and CDR2 YYNGEE. V shed 0 bases and J 3 bases; nucleotides not matched to a gene: 3. CDR3: CASSVEAGGYNEQFF. The CDR3 region has the DNA TGTGCCAGCAGCGTAGAGGCAGGGGGCTACAATGAGCAGTTCTTC. The variable domain in full, completed from reference TRBV9 and TRBJ2-1, reads DSGVTQTPKHLITATGQRVTLRCSPRSGDLSVYWYQQSLDQGLQFLIQYYNGEERAKGNILERFSAQQFPDLHSELNLSSLELGDSALYFCASSVEAGGYNEQFFGPGTRLTVL.

The chain combines TRBV6-1 with TRBJ2-1; D possibly corresponds to TRBD2 (6 bases). Germline V gives CDR1 MNHNS, CDR2 SASEGT. The V end lost 6 bases, the J end lost 8 bases, and 23 bases lay between the germline ends. The CDR3 runs to 16 residues. Written as DNA, the CDR3 is TGTGCCAGCAGCCCCCATACTGTCGGGGGAGAAGATGAGCAGTTCTTC. Translation: CASSPHTVGGEDEQFF.

A few counts support this clonotype. This sequence joins TRBV12-3 or TRBV12-4 and TRBJ1-4; 7 bases are a match to TRBD1. The CDR3 has 15 residues. With V trimmed by 5 bases and J by 8 bases, 11 bases remained unmatched. The CDR3 DNA sequence: TGTGCCAGCAGTACTACAGGGGCTGGGGGGGAAAAACTGTTTTTT. Translating gives CASSTTGAGGEKLFF.

This clonotype was picked up many times. The rearrangement uses TRBV12-3 or TRBV12-4 and TRBJ2-7; TRBD1 aligns across 7 bases. The V and J ends lost 8 bases and 3 bases, in that order; junction bases with no gene match: 4. The CDR3 runs to 12 residues. CDR3 residues: CASGQAVYEQYF. CDR3 bases: TGTGCCAGCGGACAGGCGGTCTACGAGCAGTACTTC.

This clonotype turned up a few times. The genes are TRBV20-1 and TRBJ1-4; D is unclear. V lost 8 bases and J 3 bases, leaving 10 bases between the germline ends. The germline V gene encodes CDR1 DFQATT and CDR2 SNEGSKA (reference sequence). The CDR3 loop spans 12 amino acids. CDR3 bases: TGCAGTACGGGCGGCTCTAATGAAAAACTGTTTTTT. This codes for CSTGGSNEKLFF.

This clonotype was seen many times. V gene TRBV5-6 combines with J gene TRBJ2-7, with a weak D call TRBD1 (6 bases). Germline CDR1 reads SGHDT; CDR2 reads YYEEEE. V was cut by 3 bases and J by 1 base, with 8 bases left in between. CDR3 size: 13 residues. CDR3 DNA: TGTGCCAGCAGCTGGGGACAATCCTACGAGCAGTACTTC. As protein: CASSWGQSYEQYF.

This chain uses TRBV5-6 with TRBJ2-1; weak D call: TRBD2 (6 bases). Looked up from germline, CDR1 is SGHDT and CDR2 is YYEEEE. The V end was cut by 7 bases, the J end by 4 bases, with 15 bases between. CDR3 length: 14 amino acids. CDR3 DNA: TGTGCCAGCTGTTTAGCGGAGCTATACAATGAGCAGTTCTTC. This codes for CASCLAELYNEQFF.

This clonotype was counted many times. The V gene is TRBV20-1, the J gene TRBJ1-4; D is perhaps TRBD1 (6 bases). The V gene lost 6 bases and the J gene lost 5 bases, with 22 bases spanning the gap. Germline V gene sequence: CDR1 DFQATT, CDR2 SNEGSKA (reference sequence). The CDR3 is made up of 16 amino acids. The CDR3 coding sequence is TGCAGTGCAGCACTGACAGGATATAGGACGAATGAAAAACTGTTTTTT. Residues: CSAALTGYRTNEKLFF.

This clonotype was observed a few times. The J gene is TRBJ1-1, the V gene TRBV25-1, with D maybe TRBD1 (6 bases). This CDR3 is built from 16 residues. Germline CDR1 MGHDK, CDR2 SYGVNS. Trimming pared 1 base from V and 5 bases from J, leaving 17 bases between. Here the CDR3 reads CASSESGGRDWTEAFF. The CDR3 DNA sequence: TGTGCCAGCAGTGAATCCGGGGGGCGGGATTGGACTGAAGCTTTCTTT.